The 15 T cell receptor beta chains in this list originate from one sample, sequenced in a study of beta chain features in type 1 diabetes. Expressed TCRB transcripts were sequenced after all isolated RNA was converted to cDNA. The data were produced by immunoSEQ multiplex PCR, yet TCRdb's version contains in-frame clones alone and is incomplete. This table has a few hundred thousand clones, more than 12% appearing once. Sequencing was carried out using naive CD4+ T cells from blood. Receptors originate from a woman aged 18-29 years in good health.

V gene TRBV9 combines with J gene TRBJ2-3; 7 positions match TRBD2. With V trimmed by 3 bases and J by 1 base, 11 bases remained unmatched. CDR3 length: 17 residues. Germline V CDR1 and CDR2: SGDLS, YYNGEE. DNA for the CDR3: TGTGCCAGCAGCGGACGGGACTACCGGGCACGCACAGATACGCAGTATTTT. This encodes CASSGRDYRARTDTQYF.

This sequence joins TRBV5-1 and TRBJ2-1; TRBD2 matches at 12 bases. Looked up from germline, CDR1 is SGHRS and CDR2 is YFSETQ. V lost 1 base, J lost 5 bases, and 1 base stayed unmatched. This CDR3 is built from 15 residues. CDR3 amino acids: CASSLTSGRHNEQFF. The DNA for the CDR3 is TGCGCCAGCAGCTTGACTAGCGGGAGGCACAATGAGCAGTTCTTC.

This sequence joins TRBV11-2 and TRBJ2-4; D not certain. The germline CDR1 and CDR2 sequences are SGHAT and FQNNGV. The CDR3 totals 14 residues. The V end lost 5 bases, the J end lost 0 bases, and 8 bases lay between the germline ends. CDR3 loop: CASSGRLAKNIQYF. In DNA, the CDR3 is TGTGCCAGCAGCGGCAGATTAGCCAAAAACATTCAGTACTTC. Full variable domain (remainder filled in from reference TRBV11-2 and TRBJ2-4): EAGVAQSPRYKIIEKRQSVAFWCNPISGHATLYWYQQILGQGPKLLIQFQNNGVVDDSQLPKDRFSAERLKGVDSTLKIQPAKLEDSAVYLCASSGRLAKNIQYFGAGTRLSVL.

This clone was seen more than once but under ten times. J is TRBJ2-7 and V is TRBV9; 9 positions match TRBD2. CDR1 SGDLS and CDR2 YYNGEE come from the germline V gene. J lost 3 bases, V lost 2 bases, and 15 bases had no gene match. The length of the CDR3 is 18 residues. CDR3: CASSVGLAAVRLDYEQYF. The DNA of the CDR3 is TGTGCCAGCAGCGTGGGACTAGCTGCTGTAAGACTGGACTACGAGCAGTACTTC.

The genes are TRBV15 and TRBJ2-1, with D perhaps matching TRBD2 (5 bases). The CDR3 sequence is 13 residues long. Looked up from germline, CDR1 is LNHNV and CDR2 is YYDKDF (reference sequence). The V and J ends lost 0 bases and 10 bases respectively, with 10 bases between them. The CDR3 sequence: CATSRDRASEQFF. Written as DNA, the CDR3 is TGTGCCACCAGCAGAGATCGGGCTAGCGAGCAGTTCTTC. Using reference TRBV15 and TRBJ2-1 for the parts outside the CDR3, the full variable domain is DAMVIQNPRYQVTQFGKPVTLSCSQTLNHNVMYWYQQKSSQAPKLLFHYYDKDFNNEADTPDNFQSRRPNTSFCFLDIRSPGLGDTAMYLCATSRDRASEQFFGPGTRLTVL.

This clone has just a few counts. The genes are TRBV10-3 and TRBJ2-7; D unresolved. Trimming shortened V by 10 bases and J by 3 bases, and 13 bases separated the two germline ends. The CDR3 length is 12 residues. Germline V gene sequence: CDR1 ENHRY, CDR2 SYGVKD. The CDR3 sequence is CATGEEFYEQYF. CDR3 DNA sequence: TGTGCCACCGGAGAGGAATTCTACGAGCAGTACTTC.

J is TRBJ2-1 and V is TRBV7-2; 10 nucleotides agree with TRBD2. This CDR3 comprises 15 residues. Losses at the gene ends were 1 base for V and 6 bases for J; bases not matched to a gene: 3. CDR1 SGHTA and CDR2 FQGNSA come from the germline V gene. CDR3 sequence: CASSLVSGRANEQFF. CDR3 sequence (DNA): TGTGCCAGCAGCTTAGTAAGCGGGAGGGCCAATGAGCAGTTCTTC.

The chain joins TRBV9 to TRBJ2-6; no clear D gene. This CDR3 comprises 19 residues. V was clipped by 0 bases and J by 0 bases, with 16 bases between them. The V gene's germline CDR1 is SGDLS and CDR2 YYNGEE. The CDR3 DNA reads TGTGCCAGCAGCGTAGGGATTGACACTCCAAACTCTGGGGCCAACGTCCTGACTTTC. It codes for CASSVGIDTPNSGANVLTF.

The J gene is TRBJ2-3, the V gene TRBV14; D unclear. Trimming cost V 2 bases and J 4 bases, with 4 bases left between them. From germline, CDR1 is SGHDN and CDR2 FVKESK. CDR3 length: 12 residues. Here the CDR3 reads CASSQLADTQYF. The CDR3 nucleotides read TGTGCCAGCAGCCAACTAGCAGATACGCAGTATTTT.

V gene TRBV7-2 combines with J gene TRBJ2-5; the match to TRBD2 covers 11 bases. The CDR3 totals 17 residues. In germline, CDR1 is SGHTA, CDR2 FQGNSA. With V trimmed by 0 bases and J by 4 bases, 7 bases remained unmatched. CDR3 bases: TGTGCCAGCAGCTTAGCCCTAGCGGGAGGCCAGGGAGAGACCCAGTACTTC. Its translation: CASSLALAGGQGETQYF.

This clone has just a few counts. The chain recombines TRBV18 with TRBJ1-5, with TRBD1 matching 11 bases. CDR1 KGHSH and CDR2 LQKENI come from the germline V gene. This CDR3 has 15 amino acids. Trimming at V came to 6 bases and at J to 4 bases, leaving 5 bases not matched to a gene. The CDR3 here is CASSRDRGSNQPQHF. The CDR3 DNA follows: TGTGCCAGCTCCCGGGACAGGGGGTCGAATCAGCCCCAGCATTTT.

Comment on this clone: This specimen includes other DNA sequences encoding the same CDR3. CDR3 DNA: TGTGCCTGGAGTGGACAGGCTCAAGAGACCCAGTACTTC. Residues: CAWSGQAQETQYF. The chain is built from TRBV30 and TRBJ2-5; D perhaps matches TRBD1 (6 bases). Germline loops: CDR1 GTSNPN, CDR2 SVGIG (reference sequence). Trimming cost V 1 base and J 2 bases, with 8 bases left between them. CDR3 length equals 13 residues.

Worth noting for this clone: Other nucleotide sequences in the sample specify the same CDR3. CDR3 in DNA: TGCGCCAGCAGCCTTGGACAGGGCCCCTACGAGCAGTACTTC. It codes for CASSLGQGPYEQYF. V is TRBV5-1 and J is TRBJ2-7, with 8 positions matching TRBD1. There are 14 residues in the CDR3. Germline loops: CDR1 SGHRS, CDR2 YFSETQ. Unmatched junction bases numbered 5, after V lost 4 bases and J lost 2 bases.

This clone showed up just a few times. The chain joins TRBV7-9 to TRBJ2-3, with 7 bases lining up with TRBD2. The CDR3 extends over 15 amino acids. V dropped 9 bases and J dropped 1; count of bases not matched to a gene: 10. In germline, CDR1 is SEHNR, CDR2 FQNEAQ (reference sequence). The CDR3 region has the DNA TGTGCCAGTATCCGGGGGGAAGTGGGCACAGATACGCAGTATTTT. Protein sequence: CASIRGEVGTDTQYF.

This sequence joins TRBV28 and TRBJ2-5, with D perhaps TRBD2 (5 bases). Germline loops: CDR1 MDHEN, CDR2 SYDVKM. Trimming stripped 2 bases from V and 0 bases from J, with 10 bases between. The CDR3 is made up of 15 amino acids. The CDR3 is CASSLQASYQETQYF. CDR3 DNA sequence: TGTGCCAGCAGTTTACAGGCTAGCTACCAAGAGACCCAGTACTTC.